The 21 T cell receptor beta chains given below trace back to one sample, sequenced in a study of radiotherapy plus CTLA-4 blockade in lung cancer. Libraries were prepared by immunoSEQ multiplex PCR; TCRdb keeps only in-frame clonotypes and omits some of them. Of 55,000 to 80,000 clones in the sample, roughly 80% were seen once. The sequencing used peripheral blood, collected from a patient treated with radiotherapy plus ipilimumab. These receptors all stem from a human donor with non-small cell lung cancer who had a complete response to radiotherapy plus ipilimumab.

The chain combines TRBV7-2 with TRBJ2-1; TRBD2 matches 7 bases. V shed 5 bases and J 3 bases; nucleotides not matched to a gene: 10. The germline CDR1 and CDR2 sequences are SGHTA and FQGNSA. The CDR3 consists of 16 residues. CDR3 nucleotides: TGTGCCAGCAGCAAACGCCCCAGCGGGGTCTACAATGAGCAGTTCTTC. Translation: CASSKRPSGVYNEQFF.

J is TRBJ1-1 and V is TRBV5-1; D is unresolved. V was shortened by 4 bases and J by 1 base, with 11 bases between the two germline ends. The germline gives CDR1 SGHRS, CDR2 YFSETQ. This CDR3 spans 14 amino acids. CDR3 nucleotide sequence: TGCGCCAGCAGCCCCGCCAAAGGGAACACTGAAGCTTTCTTT. Encoded protein: CASSPAKGNTEAFF.

In this sample, this clone turned up a few times. CDR3 residues: CASSFAPGQGGTYEQYF. The CDR3 DNA follows: TGCGCCAGCAGCTTTGCTCCCGGACAGGGGGGAACCTACGAGCAGTACTTC. The rearrangement joins TRBV5-1 to TRBJ2-7, with 10 bases aligning to TRBD1. The CDR3 has 17 amino acids. J gave up 2 bases and V 2 bases, and 10 bases lay outside the gene matches. Germline values: CDR1 SGHRS, CDR2 YFSETQ.

This chain uses TRBV11-3 with TRBJ2-2; TRBD2 might be the D (5 bases). The germline CDR1 and CDR2 sequences are SGHNT and YENEEA. This CDR3 is built from 15 residues. The ends were cut back, 3 bases at V and 0 bases at J, with 8 bases in the middle. Written as DNA, the CDR3 is TGTGCCAGCAGCTTCCGGGGTACGAACACCGGGGAGCTGTTTTTT. Its translation: CASSFRGTNTGELFF.

This clone was picked up one time. The gene calls are TRBV15 and TRBJ2-5; no reliable D call. Trimming stripped 0 bases from V and 1 base from J, with 9 bases between. The CDR3 is 15 residues long. Per germline, CDR1 LNHNV and CDR2 YYDKDF (reference sequence). CDR3 DNA sequence: TGTGCCACCAGCAGAGATAGACCTCTCCAAGAGACCCAGTACTTC. The encoded protein is CATSRDRPLQETQYF.

The rearrangement joins TRBV10-2 to TRBJ2-7; no definite D call. Trimming removed 7 bases from V and 3 bases from J, with 13 bases in between. Germline V CDR1 and CDR2: WSHSY, SAAADI. The CDR3 contains 13 residues. The CDR3 here is CASKSIRGYEQYF. The CDR3 coding sequence is TGCGCCAGCAAAAGTATTCGTGGCTACGAGCAGTACTTC.

This chain joins TRBV10-1 and TRBJ1-1; no clear D gene. Trimming removed 3 bases at V and 11 bases at J, with 4 bases between. The CDR3 has 9 amino acids. Germline V gives CDR1 WNHNN, CDR2 SYGVQD (reference sequence). The CDR3, as DNA: TGCGCCAGCAGTGAAGGTGCTTTCTTT. This codes for CASSEGAFF.

This chain connects TRBV18 to TRBJ1-3; D not certain. The V end was cut by 1 base, the J end by 2 bases, with 9 bases between. The CDR3 length is 15 residues. Germline V gene lookup returns CDR1 KGHSH and CDR2 LQKENI. CDR3 nucleotide sequence: TGTGCCAGCTCACCACGCGTTACCACTGGAAACACCATATATTTT. This sequence encodes CASSPRVTTGNTIYF.

The chain combines TRBV5-1 with TRBJ2-7; 7 bases agree with TRBD1. The CDR3 sequence is 17 residues long. Trimming took 3 bases from V and 0 from J; bases not matched to a gene: 12. Germline values: CDR1 SGHRS, CDR2 YFSETQ. The DNA for the CDR3 is TGCGCCAGCAGCTACCCCTCGGGACAGACCTTCTCCTACGAGCAGTACGTC. Translation: CASSYPSGQTFSYEQYV.

The chain couples TRBV29-1 to TRBJ2-1; no firm D call. V lost 4 bases, J lost 7 bases, and 20 bases lay in between. Germline CDR1 SQVTM, CDR2 ANQGSEA. The CDR3 spans 15 residues. CDR3 coding DNA: TGCAGCGTTGCGCTATCACGAACGGCCACAAATGAGCAGTTCTTC. This encodes CSVALSRTATNEQFF.

The rearrangement links TRBV11-3 to TRBJ1-5; 7 bases are a match to TRBD1. The CDR3 is 13 residues long. Germline CDR1 and CDR2: SGHNT and YENEEA. Germline trimming cut 5 bases from V and 7 bases from J; bases unmatched to any gene: 5. The CDR3: CASSRGPRQPQHF. The CDR3 DNA reads as TGTGCCAGCAGCAGGGGGCCAAGGCAGCCCCAGCATTTT.

In DNA form, the CDR3 reads TGCGCCAGCAGCCGTTGGACTAGCGGGACGTCGGAGACCCAGTACTTC. This translates into CASSRWTSGTSETQYF. The rearrangement uses TRBV4-3 and TRBJ2-5, with TRBD2 identical over 12 bases. With 4 bases clipped from V and 5 bases from J, the junction kept 8 bases outside the gene matches. The CDR3 is 16 residues long. CDR1 and CDR2 from the germline V gene are LGHNA and YSLEER.

This clone was seen more than once but under ten times. V is TRBV29-1 and J is TRBJ1-4; D is perhaps TRBD1 (6 bases). V was shortened by 6 bases and J by 3 bases, with 23 bases between the two germline ends. CDR3 length: 17 residues. Germline V gene data show CDR1 as SQVTM and CDR2 as ANQGSEA. CDR3 nucleotide sequence: TGCAGCGTCCCCGGTTATGGGGGCTCGGCGGCTAATGAAAAACTGTTTTTT. It translates to CSVPGYGGSAANEKLFF.

The chain has TRBV19 and TRBJ2-6, with 10 nucleotides matching TRBD1. Germline V gene sequence: CDR1 LNHDA, CDR2 SQIVND (reference sequence). J gave up 2 bases and V 1 base, and 2 bases lay outside the gene matches. The CDR3 is 17 residues long. CDR3 amino acids: CASSIVDRGPGANVLTF. The CDR3 DNA is TGTGCCAGTAGTATAGTCGACAGGGGGCCTGGGGCCAACGTCCTGACTTTC.

This clone was seen a single time. At one of its ends the junction is not consistent with the germline gene, which may arise from a read error. V gene TRBV7-8 combines with J gene TRBJ2-1; D remains unclear. Germline lookup yields CDR1 SGHVS and CDR2 FQNEAQ. The CDR3 consists of 13 residues. This chain's CDR3 is CASSLAWVGEQFF. The CDR3 region has the DNA TGTGCCAGCAGTTTAGCTTGGGTCGGCGAGCAGTTCTTC. Looking up the rest from reference TRBV7-8 and TRBJ2-1 gives the full variable domain: GAGVSQSPRYKVAKRGQDVALRCDPISGHVSLFWYQQALGQGPEFLTYFQNEAQLDKSGLPSDRFFAERPEGSVSTLKIQRTQQEDSAVYLCASSLAWVGEQFFGPGTRLTVL.

The genes are TRBV7-9 and TRBJ2-5; D gene ambiguous. CDR1 and CDR2 from the germline V gene are SEHNR and FQNEAQ (reference sequence). CDR3 length: 14 residues. V was trimmed by 3 bases and J by 2 bases, leaving 10 bases between them. The CDR3 reads CASSFDPRQETQYF. In nucleotides, the CDR3 is TGTGCCAGCAGCTTTGACCCAAGACAAGAGACCCAGTACTTC.

This sequence joins TRBV7-6 and TRBJ2-1, with D possibly TRBD2 on 7 matching bases. CDR3 length: 14 amino acids. Germline lookup yields CDR1 SGHVS and CDR2 FNYEAQ. The V and J ends lost 5 bases and 10 bases respectively, with 18 bases between them. Here the CDR3 reads CASSPGGRVGEQFF. CDR3 DNA sequence: TGTGCCAGCAGCCCGGGGGGCAGGGTAGGGGAGCAGTTCTTC.

The chain is built from TRBV30 and TRBJ1-1; no reliable D call. The ends were cut back, 2 bases at V and 2 bases at J, with 9 bases in the middle. This CDR3 region has 13 residues. CDR1 and CDR2 from the germline V gene are GTSNPN and SVGIG (reference sequence). The DNA for the CDR3 is TGTGCCTGGAGTCCGAACAGTAACACTGAAGCTTTCTTT. This sequence encodes CAWSPNSNTEAFF.

This clone was picked up one time. This sequence joins TRBV10-2 and TRBJ2-7; 9 bases map to TRBD2. Germline values: CDR1 WSHSY, CDR2 SAAADI. This CDR3 contains 15 residues. V lost 10 bases, J lost 1 base, and 11 bases stayed unmatched. The CDR3 region is CATSPGLADSYEQYV. The CDR3 nucleotides are TGCGCCACCTCACCGGGACTAGCAGATTCCTACGAGCAGTACGTC.

This chain uses TRBV29-1 with TRBJ1-1; a weak D match, TRBD1 (5 bases). V was pared by 7 bases and J by 4 bases, with 19 bases between. Germline CDR1 reads SQVTM; CDR2 reads ANQGSEA. The CDR3 runs 14 residues. The CDR3, as DNA: TGCAGCGGTCACCGAGACAGCCAAAGCACTGAAGCTTTCTTT. It yields the protein CSGHRDSQSTEAFF. The full variable domain, completed using reference TRBV29-1 and TRBJ1-1, is SAVISQKPSRDICQRGTSLTIQCQVDSQVTMMFWYRQQPGQSLTLIATANQGSEATYESGFVIDKFPISRPNLTFSTLTVSNMSPEDSSIYLCSGHRDSQSTEAFFGQGTRLTVV.

The rearrangement joins TRBV18 to TRBJ2-5; the D call may be TRBD1 or TRBD2 (6 bases each). Trimming shortened V by 1 base and J by 2 bases, and 17 bases separated the two germline ends. CDR3 size: 17 residues. CDR1 and CDR2 from the germline V gene are KGHSH and LQKENI. For the CDR3, the DNA is TGTGCCAGCTCACCACGTTCAAGGGGGGATTGGCAAGAGACCCAGTACTTC. Translation gives CASSPRSRGDWQETQYF.